These 25 T cell receptor beta chains share one sample of origin, sequenced in a study of vaccination and CD4 T cells after COVID-19. Sample treatment: approximately nine-day PBMC culture with coronavirus spike peptide pools or control peptides (ViraFEST assay). Sequenced with the Oncomine TCR Beta short-read assay was DNA taken from cultured CD4+ T cells. MiXCR, run by TCRdb on the PCR reads, gives a single entry per CDR3 protein. The sample holds about 4,400 distinct CDR3 sequences, roughly 20% seen once. Their antigens are not known. Sequences were obtained from CD4+ T cells from blood, cultured in vitro. The source of these receptors is a human donor who had recovered from COVID-19.

This clonotype has more than one count but fewer than ten. The chain recombines TRBV6-4 with TRBJ2-3; the D gene is possibly TRBD2 (6 bases). The CDR3 has 13 residues. The V end lost 8 bases, the J end lost 2 bases, and 11 bases lay between the germline ends. Germline values: CDR1 MRHNA, CDR2 SNTAGT. The CDR3 reads CASGTGHTDTQYF. The CDR3 coding sequence is TGTGCCAGCGGGACTGGCCACACAGATACGCAGTATTTT.

Sample share makes this clonotype medium-sized. The chain couples TRBV20-1 to TRBJ2-3; D might be TRBD1 or TRBD2, each matching 5 bases. The CDR3 is made up of 15 amino acids. Deletions cut 6 bases from V and 2 bases from J, with 18 bases between. From germline, CDR1 is DFQATT and CDR2 SNEGSKA (reference sequence). The CDR3 coding sequence is TGCAGTGCCCAGGGACCCCACGGTAACACAGATACGCAGTATTTT. Amino acids: CSAQGPHGNTDTQYF.

The rearrangement uses TRBV12-3 or TRBV12-4 and TRBJ2-3, with TRBD2 matching 10 bases. CDR3 length: 18 residues. The J segment lost 8 bases and the V segment lost 2 bases, leaving 16 bases of the junction unmatched. CDR3 in amino acids: CASSLQGLAGARRLTQYF. DNA of the CDR3: TGTGCCAGCAGTTTACAGGGGCTAGCGGGGGCCCGGCGGCTTACGCAGTATTTT.

In this sample, this clonotype turned up a few times. This chain links TRBV3-1 with TRBJ2-3, with D hard to call. V was clipped by 0 bases and J by 3 bases, with 7 bases between them. The CDR3 runs to 14 residues. Per germline, CDR1 LGHDT and CDR2 YNNKEL (reference sequence). The CDR3 DNA sequence: TGTGCCAGCAGCCAAGATGCCTGGACAGATACGCAGTATTTT. Translation gives CASSQDAWTDTQYF.

In its sample, this clonotype ranks as large. This chain joins TRBV20-1 and TRBJ1-5; D might be TRBD1 (5 bases). CDR1 and CDR2 from the germline V gene are DFQATT and SNEGSKA (reference sequence). The CDR3 has 12 residues. V lost 6 bases to trimming and J lost 4 bases, with 10 bases between them. CDR3 sequence reads: CSATPGNQPQHF. Written as DNA, the CDR3 is TGCAGTGCCACGCCAGGGAATCAGCCCCAGCATTTT.

By share, this clonotype ranks as medium-sized. The chain carries TRBV20-1 and TRBJ2-3; 9 bases line up with TRBD1. The J segment lost 3 bases and the V segment lost 5 bases, leaving 9 bases of the junction unmatched. The CDR3 covers 15 residues. The germline V gene has CDR1 DFQATT and CDR2 SNEGSKA (reference sequence). DNA for the CDR3: TGCAGTGCTTTTACAGGGGGCGGTGTTACAGATACGCAGTATTTT. Its translation: CSAFTGGGVTDTQYF.

By frequency in the sample, this clonotype is large (0.1 to 1%). V usage is TRBV12-3 or TRBV12-4 and J usage is TRBJ1-2, with 10 bases fitting TRBD1. This CDR3 spans 14 amino acids. V was pared by 3 bases and J by 6 bases, with 4 bases of the junction left unmatched. This CDR3 is CASSFGTGVNGYTF. The CDR3 coding sequence is TGTGCCAGCAGTTTCGGGACAGGGGTAAATGGCTACACCTTC.

The J gene is TRBJ1-1, the V gene TRBV6-1; D is perhaps TRBD1 (5 bases). Per the germline V gene, CDR1 is MNHNS and CDR2 is SASEGT. V lost 8 bases and J 11 bases, leaving 18 bases between the germline ends. CDR3 length equals 12 residues. The CDR3 nucleotides read TGTGCCAGCCGTCGTGGGGGGAGTGTGGCTTTCTTT. This translates into CASRRGGSVAFF.

V gene TRBV5-7 combines with J gene TRBJ2-3; 10 positions agree with TRBD2. TRBV5-7 is reported as an ORF; its role is uncertain. J lost 4 bases, V lost 6 bases, and 5 bases had no gene match. CDR3 length: 14 amino acids. Here the CDR3 DNA reads TGTGCCAGCAATCAAGCGGGGGGGTCAGATACGCAGTATTTT. The encoded protein is CASNQAGGSDTQYF.

This clonotype was found a few times. V gene TRBV30 combines with J gene TRBJ1-2, with no clear D. V was pared by 0 bases and J by 1 base, with 9 bases between. CDR1 is GTSNPN, CDR2 SVGIG, per germline (reference sequence). The CDR3 length is 14 residues. In DNA form, the CDR3 reads TGTGCCTGGAGTGTAACCACTGATAACTATGGCTACACCTTC. Protein sequence: CAWSVTTDNYGYTF.

This chain uses TRBV20-1 with TRBJ2-7; D unresolved. Trimming removed 3 bases from V and 2 bases from J, with 5 bases in between. CDR1 is DFQATT, CDR2 SNEGSKA, per germline (reference sequence). The CDR3 has 11 residues. CDR3 sequence: CSASSPYEQYF. CDR3 DNA sequence: TGCAGTGCTAGTTCCCCCTACGAGCAGTACTTC.

V and J are TRBV21-1 and TRBJ2-1; the table assigns TRBD1, which was not confirmed against the DNA. TRBV21-1 represents a pseudogene. CDR3 length equals 16 residues. This CDR3 reads CASSKVTGKGYNEQFF. The CDR3 coding sequence is TGTGCCAGCAGCAAAGTCACAGGGAAGGGGTACAATGAGCAGTTCTTC.

This clonotype was seen a few times. This CDR3 is CASGRQGAGYEQYF. For the CDR3, the DNA is TGTGCTAGTGGTCGACAGGGGGCGGGATACGAGCAGTACTTC. J is TRBJ2-7 and V is TRBV12-5; 10 nucleotides line up with TRBD1. Germline V gene lookup returns CDR1 LGHNT and CDR2 FRNRAP. V lost 5 bases, J lost 4 bases, and 5 bases stayed unmatched. The CDR3 covers 14 residues.

The chain joins TRBV15 to TRBJ2-1; D possibly corresponds to TRBD2 (5 bases). This CDR3 contains 15 residues. V lost 6 bases to trimming and J lost 6 bases, with 18 bases between them. The V gene's germline CDR1 is LNHNV and CDR2 YYDKDF (reference sequence). The CDR3 is CATRGSGPATNEQFF. The CDR3 DNA is TGTGCCACCAGAGGAAGCGGCCCAGCGACCAATGAGCAGTTCTTC.

By proportion, this clonotype is medium-sized. V and J are TRBV12-3 or TRBV12-4 and TRBJ1-1; D not certain. This CDR3 contains 13 residues. Trimming shortened V by 6 bases and J by 6 bases, and 14 bases separated the two germline ends. The CDR3 DNA is TGTGCCAGCAGCCTACTAAGGGCGGCTGAAGCTTTCTTT. This sequence encodes CASSLLRAAEAFF.

CDR3: CASSLTGTGYNSPLHF. As DNA, the CDR3 is TGTGCCAGCAGTTTAACTGGGACAGGGTATAATTCACCCCTCCACTTT. The rearrangement joins TRBV27 to TRBJ1-6, with 9 positions matching TRBD1. CDR1 MNHEY and CDR2 SMNVEV come from the germline V gene (reference sequence). J lost 4 bases, V lost 2 bases, and 3 bases had no gene match. CDR3 length equals 16 residues.

This clonotype has more than one count but fewer than ten. The chain uses TRBV2 and TRBJ2-1, with D perhaps matching TRBD1 (5 bases). In germline, CDR1 is SNHLY, CDR2 FYNNEI. Trimming pared 7 bases from V and 4 bases from J, leaving 11 bases between. The CDR3 runs 13 residues. The CDR3 region is CASKARVYNEQFF. The CDR3 bases are TGTGCCAGCAAAGCCAGGGTTTACAATGAGCAGTTCTTC.

This chain joins TRBV3-1 and TRBJ2-2, with D unclear. V lost 4 bases and J 5 bases, leaving 11 bases between the germline ends. This CDR3 has 14 residues. Germline V CDR1 and CDR2: LGHDT, YNNKEL (reference sequence). The CDR3 reads CASSRFRSTGELFF. CDR3 in DNA: TGTGCCAGCAGCCGATTTAGATCAACCGGGGAGCTGTTTTTT.

The V call is TRBV7-9, the J call TRBJ2-1; 8 bases match TRBD1. The ends lost 3 bases at V and 1 base at J; junction bases unmatched: 2. In germline, CDR1 is SEHNR, CDR2 FQNEAQ (reference sequence). The CDR3 sequence is 15 residues long. The CDR3 sequence: CASSFDRGSYNEQFF. CDR3 nucleotide sequence: TGTGCCAGCAGCTTCGACAGGGGTTCCTACAATGAGCAGTTCTTC.

The table lists this clonotype with a few counts. The gene calls are TRBV14 and TRBJ2-5; perhaps TRBD2 as D (5 bases). CDR3 length: 17 amino acids. V was pared by 1 base and J by 2 bases, with 17 bases between. The germline V gene encodes CDR1 SGHDN and CDR2 FVKESK. CDR3 loop: CASSQGGRAPRQETQYF. The DNA of the CDR3 is TGTGCCAGCAGCCAAGGAGGGCGAGCACCTCGTCAAGAGACCCAGTACTTC.

The V call is TRBV5-1, the J call TRBJ1-2; D remains unclear. The V and J ends lost 0 bases and 1 base respectively, with 7 bases between them. Germline V gene sequence: CDR1 SGHRS, CDR2 YFSETQ. This CDR3 spans 14 amino acids. The CDR3 is CASSLAGLNYGYTF. The CDR3 DNA sequence: TGCGCCAGCAGCTTGGCAGGCCTTAACTATGGCTACACCTTC.

This rearrangement joins TRBV20-1 to TRBJ2-5; TRBD1 is a possible D gene (5 bases). V lost 3 bases and J lost 5, with 10 bases in between. Germline V lookup: CDR1 DFQATT, CDR2 SNEGSKA (reference sequence). This CDR3 contains 12 residues. The CDR3 region has the DNA TGCAGTGCTAGTGTGAAGGGGGAGACCCAGTACTTC. Its translation: CSASVKGETQYF.

V usage is TRBV6-5 and J usage is TRBJ2-7; no firm D call. Germline V gives CDR1 MNHEY, CDR2 SVGAGI. The CDR3 runs to 15 residues. V was trimmed by 0 bases and J by 3 bases, leaving 12 bases between them. Written as DNA, the CDR3 is TGTGCCAGCAGTTACTCGGTCCCCCATTTCTACGAGCAGTACTTC. It translates to CASSYSVPHFYEQYF.

This clonotype occurred a few times. This chain joins TRBV6-2 or TRBV6-3 and TRBJ2-7; 7 bases match TRBD1. Germline V CDR1 and CDR2: MNHEY, SVGEGT. Trimming at V came to 4 bases and at J to 1 base, leaving 4 bases not matched to a gene. The CDR3 has 14 residues. In DNA, the CDR3 is TGTGCCAGCAGTTCCCCCAGGGGGTCCTACGAGCAGTACTTC. It specifies CASSSPRGSYEQYF.

This clonotype is deemed medium-sized. The chain links TRBV21-1 to TRBJ1-6. TRBV21-1 is a pseudogene segment. The CDR3 loop spans 15 amino acids. CDR3 sequence reads: CASSGREGFNSPLHF. In DNA, the CDR3 is TGTGCCAGCAGCGGCCGTGAGGGATTTAATTCACCCCTCCACTTT.